This record looks at one TCR beta chain sequence and its context. It has no known antigen specificity. Per-base qualities were not stored, and no clone one base away is much larger. PBMCs were isolated by density centrifugation and stained for CD3, CD4 and CD8, and CD4+ and CD8+ T cells were sorted on a FACSAria. Scalp biopsies and blood samples were obtained from unaffected controls. This entry belongs to a study of CD8+ T cells in alopecia areata (dated by TCRdb to the late 2010s). A note on the overall study: To study T cell clonal expansion in alopecia areata, the researchers applied high-throughput TCRbeta sequencing to both the C3H/HeJ mouse model and human patients. Human TCRbeta sequencing covered scalp tissue and sorted CD4+ and CD8+ peripheral blood T cells from patchy and totalis/universalis alopecia areata patients and healthy controls. Scalp clonality was compared across normal scalp (n=4), patchy alopecia areata scalp (n=8), and alopecia totalis/universalis scalp (n=8). The RNA source kit depended on sample type: the PAXgene miRNA kit for fixed scalp, the miRNeasy kit for PBMCs, and the RNeasy kit for mouse skin. Amplification of TCRbeta CDR3 regions was done by immunoSEQ multiplex PCR using 35 Vbeta forward primers and 13 Jbeta reverse primers. Overall study results and their limits: Compared with normal scalp, lesional scalp had higher clonality and more expanded CD8+ clones, particularly in alopecia totalis/universalis, a pattern that suggests antigenic drive. Compared with mice, TCR sequences shared between patients were less clear, possibly partly because of HLA diversity across the patient population. Resident alphabeta T cells in normal human skin are also sequenced, complicating scalp TCR repertoire analysis, unlike mouse skin dominated by gammadelta T cells.

CDR1 and CDR2, per the germline V gene, are SGHNT and YENEEA. Spanning cysteine to phenylalanine, the CDR3 consists of 14 amino acids. The DNA shown is the 42-base CDR3, in frame from base 1. Trimming accounts for 5 bases at V and 1 base at J, while the number of junction bases matched to no gene is 4. The library was made by the immunoSEQ multiplex PCR assay. RNA was extracted from all samples and reverse transcribed into cDNA as template for TCR sequencing. First-strand cDNA was synthesized with SuperScript III using a 2:1 mix of oligo-dT and random hexamers. A synthetic immune receptor repertoire was used to measure amplification bias, and any remaining bias was corrected computationally. In the original analysis: After raw reads were preprocessed to remove errors, the CDR3 was defined following IMGT conventions as running from the conserved cysteine to phenylalanine. Clonality was computed as 1 minus the Shannon entropy, with the entropy normalized by log2 of the number of productive unique TCRs. CD4 or CD8 identity of scalp clones was inferred by cross-referencing scalp TCRbeta sequences with sorted blood CD4 and CD8 repertoires. TCRdb mirrors the immuneACCESS table, restricted to in-frame sequences. Some clones are absent from its copies; in checked studies, under half trace to an unresolved V gene, and the reason for the others is unknown. V, J and clone size derive from that table, while D and trimming were established from the DNA sequence. The sample data list over 150,000 clones, and roughly three fifths of these were observed just once. The ten largest clones capture under 5% of the sample.

The rearrangement joined TRBV11-3 to TRBJ1-1; 7 bases in the middle match TRBD1. The sequence was collected from a human donor in good health. Sequenced input: CD8+ T cells sorted from blood. This receptor has the CDR3 CASSPGTANTEAFF. The sequence in DNA is TGTGCCAGCAGCCCTGGGACAGCGAACACTGAAGCTTTCTTT.